The 26 T cell receptor beta chains below come from one sample, sequenced in a study of T cells of healthy individuals. TCRdb reprocessed the 5' RACE reads via MiXCR and lists one record per CDR3 protein. The profile covers about 96,000 distinct CDR3 sequences, with approximately 18% appearing a single time and 6% to 8% taken by the ten largest. The receptors shown here come from a human donor in good health.

This sequence joins TRBV7-9 and TRBJ1-4; no clear D. V lost 5 bases to trimming and J lost 0 bases, with 19 bases between them. The CDR3 runs 18 residues. Germline CDR1 reads SEHNR; CDR2 reads FQNEAQ (reference sequence). CDR3 coding DNA: TGTGCCAGCAGCCCTTACCTCCCGGGCCCCGCAACTAATGAAAAACTGTTTTTT. The encoded protein is CASSPYLPGPATNEKLFF.

The rearrangement uses TRBV21-1 and TRBJ2-5. TRBV21-1 is shown as a pseudogene. This CDR3 region has 13 residues. This CDR3 reads CASSPITPFSRDF. The CDR3 DNA is TGTGCCAGCAGCCCTATAACACCCTTCTCTAGGGACTTC.

The table lists this clonotype with a few counts. The CDR3 DNA reads as TGTGCCAGCAGTCCGAGCCTTTGGGGGGGAGGTGAAAAACTGTTTTTT. Its translation: CASSPSLWGGGEKLFF. The chain carries TRBV28 and TRBJ1-4, with D possibly matching TRBD1 (5 bases). CDR1 is MDHEN and CDR2 is SYDVKM in the germline V gene. Trimming cost V 5 bases and J 7 bases, with 20 bases left between them. The CDR3 length is 16 residues.

This rearrangement joins TRBV6-2 or TRBV6-3 to TRBJ2-2; 12 bases fit TRBD2. This CDR3 spans 16 amino acids. CDR1 is MNHEY and CDR2 is SVGEGT in the germline V gene. With V trimmed by 6 bases and J by 2 bases, 4 bases remained unmatched. The CDR3 coding sequence is TGTGCCAGCAGACGACTAGCGGGAGTTAACACCGGGGAGCTGTTTTTT. As protein: CASRRLAGVNTGELFF.

This clonotype turned up a few times. This rearrangement joins TRBV5-1 to TRBJ2-2; 8 positions agree with TRBD1. Losses at the gene ends were 4 bases for V and 4 bases for J; bases not matched to a gene: 9. Germline CDR1 SGHRS, CDR2 YFSETQ. This CDR3 has 16 residues. The CDR3 reads CASSPWTGTSTGELFF. CDR3 DNA: TGCGCCAGCAGCCCGTGGACAGGGACGTCCACCGGGGAGCTGTTTTTT.

This clonotype was counted only a few times. The chain couples TRBV6-5 to TRBJ2-7; D is possibly TRBD1 (5 bases). V shed 8 bases and J shed 0 bases, with 14 bases lying between them. The CDR3 is made up of 14 amino acids. Germline V gene sequence: CDR1 MNHEY, CDR2 SVGAGI. The CDR3 is CASGQGRSSYEQYF. Written as DNA, the CDR3 is TGTGCCAGCGGCCAGGGAAGGAGCTCCTACGAGCAGTACTTC.

This clonotype was seen a handful of times. This rearrangement joins TRBV5-1 to TRBJ2-3; TRBD2 matches 11 bases. Looked up from germline, CDR1 is SGHRS and CDR2 is YFSETQ. With 3 bases clipped from V and 4 bases from J, the junction kept 10 bases outside the gene matches. This CDR3 spans 17 amino acids. CDR3 coding DNA: TGCGCCAGCAGCTACCTGCTAGCGGGAGGTGGTGCAGATACGCAGTATTTT. Protein: CASSYLLAGGGADTQYF.

The rearrangement joins TRBV10-3 to TRBJ1-3; TRBD1 matches at 7 bases. V was pared by 7 bases and J by 4 bases, with 4 bases of the junction left unmatched. From germline, CDR1 is ENHRY and CDR2 SYGVKD. The CDR3 contains 13 residues. This CDR3 is CAIMGQTGNTIYF. The DNA of the CDR3 is TGTGCCATCATGGGACAGACCGGAAACACCATATATTTT.

This clonotype was seen a handful of times. This chain connects TRBV4-2 to TRBJ1-1; D perhaps matches TRBD1 (5 bases). The germline V gene has CDR1 LGHNA and CDR2 YNFKEQ. V lost 0 bases and J lost 1, with 12 bases in between. The CDR3 length is 16 residues. The CDR3: CASSQDEEGPNTEAFF. DNA of the CDR3: TGTGCCAGCAGCCAAGATGAGGAGGGACCGAACACTGAAGCTTTCTTT.

The chain uses TRBV6-1 and TRBJ1-1; possibly TRBD1 for D (5 bases). Germline V CDR1 and CDR2: MNHNS, SASEGT. Trimming took 2 bases from V and 4 from J, leaving 8 bases between them. This CDR3 spans 13 amino acids. This CDR3 reads CASSEKGLTEAFF. For the CDR3, the DNA is TGTGCCAGCAGTGAAAAGGGGCTCACTGAAGCTTTCTTT.

The V call is TRBV28, the J call TRBJ1-3; D unclear. V dropped 6 bases and J dropped 4 bases, with 7 bases sitting between them. Per germline, CDR1 MDHEN and CDR2 SYDVKM. This CDR3 contains 12 residues. The CDR3: CASRVYGNTIYF. The CDR3 DNA sequence: TGTGCCAGCAGGGTGTACGGAAACACCATATATTTT.

In this sample, this clonotype turned up many times. The chain is built from TRBV7-2 and TRBJ2-4; TRBD2 agrees at 14 bases. The CDR3 sequence is 15 residues long. Per the germline V gene, CDR1 is SGHTA and CDR2 is FQGNSA. Trimming at V came to 4 bases and at J to 8 bases, leaving 4 bases not matched to a gene. The DNA of the CDR3 is TGTGCCAGCAGCTCGACTAGCGGGGGGGCTTACATTCAGTACTTC. Protein sequence: CASSSTSGGAYIQYF.

This clonotype was seen only a few times. The rearrangement joins TRBV12-3 or TRBV12-4 to TRBJ2-1; 10 bases align to TRBD1. This CDR3 comprises 17 residues. The V segment lost 6 bases and the J segment 4 bases; nucleotides outside the gene matches: 12. The CDR3 DNA follows: TGTGCCAGCAGCCACCCGACAGGGGGCCTGAGTTACAATGAGCAGTTCTTC. Encoded protein: CASSHPTGGLSYNEQFF.

This chain joins TRBV28 and TRBJ2-7; 8 bases map to TRBD1. This CDR3 spans 16 amino acids. J gave up 7 bases and V 4 bases, and 15 bases lay outside the gene matches. Germline-derived CDR1 and CDR2 are MDHEN and SYDVKM. CDR3 nucleotide sequence: TGTGCCAGCAGTTCACCTCAGGGGGCTCTTACAGGAGAGCAGTACTTC. Amino acids: CASSSPQGALTGEQYF. Using reference TRBV28 and TRBJ2-7 for the parts outside the CDR3, the full variable domain is DVKVTQSSRYLVKRTGEKVFLECVQDMDHENMFWYRQDPGLGLRLIYFSYDVKMKEKGDIPEGYSVSREKKERFSLILESASTNQTSMYLCASSSPQGALTGEQYFGPGTRLTVT.

This clonotype was seen repeatedly, ten times or more. This chain links TRBV20-1 with TRBJ1-3; the D gene is possibly TRBD1 (5 bases). Germline V gene data show CDR1 as DFQATT and CDR2 as SNEGSKA (reference sequence). The V end lost 2 bases, the J end lost 0 bases, and 8 bases lay between the germline ends. This CDR3 region has 14 residues. CDR3 in amino acids: CSARIGGSGNTIYF. CDR3 sequence (DNA): TGCAGTGCTAGAATCGGGGGCTCTGGAAACACCATATATTTT.

With respect to this clonotype: A clone one base away is much larger, so this may be a read error. The rearrangement links TRBV12-3 or TRBV12-4 to TRBJ2-5; tentatively, D is TRBD2 (5 bases). V dropped 6 bases and J dropped 1 base, with 12 bases sitting between them. There are 14 residues in the CDR3. CDR3 sequence reads: CASRLGVSQETQYF. CDR3 nucleotides: TGTGCCAGCAGACTGGGAGTTTCCCAAGAGACCCAGTACTTC.

This chain connects TRBV6-5 to TRBJ2-7, with D uncertain. The CDR3 totals 13 residues. Germline lookup yields CDR1 MNHEY and CDR2 SVGAGI. V lost 0 bases and J 6 bases, leaving 9 bases between the germline ends. CDR3 amino acids: CASSYSSSTEQYF. For the CDR3, the DNA is TGTGCCAGCAGTTACTCGAGTTCGACCGAGCAGTACTTC.

This clonotype was seen at least ten times. The chain joins TRBV4-3 to TRBJ1-3, with a possible D match to TRBD1 (6 bases). The germline gives CDR1 LGHNA, CDR2 YSLEER. The length of the CDR3 is 16 residues. The germline V and J ends were trimmed by 1 base and 0 bases, with 10 bases remaining between them. CDR3 protein: CASSQGEGDSGNTIYF. DNA of the CDR3: TGCGCCAGCAGCCAAGGGGAGGGGGACTCTGGAAACACCATATATTTT.

This clonotype has more than one count but fewer than ten. The chain is built from TRBV7-2 and TRBJ1-5; 10 nucleotides line up with TRBD1. Per germline, CDR1 SGHTA and CDR2 FQGNSA. The CDR3 contains 15 residues. J was trimmed by 4 bases and V by 5 bases; bases with no gene match: 5. The CDR3 loop is CASSDRDRGNQPQHF. The CDR3 DNA reads as TGTGCCAGCAGCGACCGGGACAGGGGTAATCAGCCCCAGCATTTT.

The chain employs TRBV4-2 and TRBJ2-2; maybe TRBD2 (6 bases). V was cut by 3 bases and J by 5 bases, with 13 bases left in between. CDR1 and CDR2 from the germline V gene are LGHNA and YNFKEQ. The length of the CDR3 is 15 residues. The CDR3 sequence: CASSQGLEGTGELFF. The DNA of the CDR3 is TGTGCCAGCAGCCAGGGACTCGAGGGGACCGGGGAGCTGTTTTTT.

The chain recombines TRBV13 with TRBJ2-3, with D hard to call. CDR3 size: 16 residues. Trimming shortened V by 2 bases and J by 2 bases, and 14 bases separated the two germline ends. Germline V gives CDR1 PRHDT, CDR2 FYEKMQ (reference sequence). The CDR3 region has the DNA TGTGCCAGCAGCTTAAGACGATCGCCGTCCACAGATACGCAGTATTTT. This gives the protein CASSLRRSPSTDTQYF. Together with reference TRBV13 and TRBJ2-3, the CDR3 gives the full variable domain: AAGVIQSPRHLIKEKRETATLKCYPIPRHDTVYWYQQGPGQDPQFLISFYEKMQSDKGSIPDRFSAQQFSDYHSELNMSSLELGDSALYFCASSLRRSPSTDTQYFGPGTRLTVL.

The rearrangement uses TRBV12-3 or TRBV12-4 and TRBJ1-5; D may be TRBD1 (6 bases). This CDR3 has 13 amino acids. Trimming stripped 5 bases from V and 7 bases from J, with 12 bases between. CDR3: CASSTGMEQPQHF. In DNA form, the CDR3 reads TGTGCCAGCAGTACAGGGATGGAACAGCCCCAGCATTTT.

This clonotype was observed a handful of times. This rearrangement joins TRBV9 to TRBJ2-1, with D possibly matching TRBD2 (5 bases). The V and J ends lost 5 bases and 8 bases respectively, with 20 bases between them. Germline V gene sequence: CDR1 SGDLS, CDR2 YYNGEE. The CDR3 has 15 residues. CDR3 sequence: CASSPPSQAGDEQFF. The CDR3 DNA is TGTGCCAGCAGTCCACCTAGCCAGGCGGGCGATGAGCAGTTCTTC.

This clonotype appeared a few times. This CDR3 reads CASSPWTGMMIEQFF. The CDR3 DNA sequence: TGTGCCAGCAGTCCCTGGACAGGTATGATGATTGAGCAGTTCTTC. This chain links TRBV12-3 or TRBV12-4 with TRBJ2-1, with 7 positions matching TRBD1. The trim removed 5 bases at V and 9 bases at J, leaving 13 bases unmatched. The CDR3 runs 15 residues.

This clonotype was found a few times. The chain links TRBV28 to TRBJ1-5; a possible D gene is TRBD1 (5 bases). V dropped 3 bases and J dropped 2 bases, with 11 bases sitting between them. The CDR3 is made up of 15 amino acids. Germline V gives CDR1 MDHEN, CDR2 SYDVKM. DNA for the CDR3: TGTGCCAGCAGTTTTAGGCCGGGGGGCAATCAGCCCCAGCATTTT. Its translation: CASSFRPGGNQPQHF.

This clonotype has only a few counts. The CDR3 spells CASSLPSPGGYTF. The CDR3 DNA reads TGCGCCAGCAGCTTGCCCTCACCGGGTGGCTACACCTTC. The rearrangement links TRBV5-1 to TRBJ1-2; D is uncertain. The CDR3 length is 13 residues. Germline V gene data show CDR1 as SGHRS and CDR2 as YFSETQ. The V end was cut by 1 base, the J end by 7 bases, with 11 bases between.